The subject of this entry is one T cell receptor (beta chain). Germline CDR1 MNHEY, CDR2 SVGAGI. Trimming pared 5 bases from V and 4 bases from J, leaving 11 bases between. The CDR3 has 13 amino acids. The data are from a study of blood T cell repertoires in COVID-19. In the original analysis: Reference gene primers were amplified, and this amplification served to estimate nucleated cell counts. The data were produced by immunoSEQ multiplex PCR, yet TCRdb's version contains in-frame clones alone and is incomplete. The V and J calls and clone size come from that table; D and trimming were worked out from the DNA. This table has 300,000 or so clones, about 85% appearing once.

Sequencing was done on a sample of peripheral blood. V and J are TRBV6-5 and TRBJ1-2; D is ambiguous. The sequence came from a woman aged 45 to 65 with active or convalescent COVID-19. For the CDR3, the DNA is TGTGCCAGCAGTCCCCTTGGGAGCTATGGCTACACCTTC. As protein: CASSPLGSYGYTF.